Below are 5 T cell receptor beta chains sequenced from a single sample in a study of blood T cells in healthy people across ages. Alongside a J-beta primer mix, a sample-barcoded 5' primer served in a second PCR lasting about 7 to 11 cycles. One entry per CDR3 protein, called by TCRdb with MiXCR from the 5' RACE reads. The sample consists of 850,000 to 1,300,000 distinct CDR3 sequences, 40% to 55% of them appearing once. Sequencing input: blood. These receptors were taken from a woman between 55 and 75 years old in good health.

V and J are TRBV20-1 and TRBJ2-3; 8 nucleotides line up with TRBD1. Germline V lookup: CDR1 DFQATT, CDR2 SNEGSKA (reference sequence). With 4 bases clipped from V and 4 bases from J, the junction kept 7 bases outside the gene matches. CDR3 size: 14 residues. CDR3: CSATTRTGPDTQYF. CDR3 sequence (DNA): TGCAGTGCTACCACTCGGACAGGGCCAGATACGCAGTATTTT.

The chain is built from TRBV10-3 and TRBJ1-4, with 7 bases identical to TRBD1. J was trimmed by 4 bases and V by 6 bases; bases with no gene match: 8. Germline CDR1 and CDR2: ENHRY and SYGVKD. The CDR3 consists of 15 residues. The CDR3 region has the DNA TGTGCCATCAGCGGGGCCCCAGGGGGTAATGAAAAACTGTTTTTT. This translates into CAISGAPGGNEKLFF.

In the case of this clonotype: A read error may produce the germline difference seen at one junction end. CDR3 coding DNA: TGTGCCAGCAGTTTGGACTATAGGGATGAGCGGTTCTTC. The encoded protein is CASSLDYRDERFF. The gene calls are TRBV28 and TRBJ2-1, with D possibly TRBD2 on 6 matching bases. The length of the CDR3 is 13 residues. Germline CDR1 and CDR2: MDHEN and SYDVKM.

The rearrangement joins TRBV18 to TRBJ2-7, with a tentative D call TRBD2 (6 bases). Germline V gene sequence: CDR1 KGHSH, CDR2 LQKENI. This CDR3 comprises 16 residues. V was pared by 0 bases and J by 3 bases, with 15 bases between. The CDR3 bases are TGTGCCAGCTCACCACCGGGACGGAGGGGTCTCTACGAGCAGTACTTC. Encoded protein: CASSPPGRRGLYEQYF.

This chain connects TRBV5-1 to TRBJ2-5; D unclear. The ends were cut back, 0 bases at V and 11 bases at J, with 20 bases in the middle. The CDR3 is 15 amino acids. From germline, CDR1 is SGHRS and CDR2 YFSETQ. The CDR3 reads CASSLVPPGVNEQYF. In DNA form, the CDR3 reads TGCGCCAGCAGCTTGGTACCTCCGGGTGTTAATGAGCAGTACTTC.